The present entry profiles one TCR beta chain with its context. This receptor's antigen is unknown. No base quality information exists; no much larger clone differs at one position. The entry originates in a study of cytomegalovirus exposure and HLA in healthy donors (dated by TCRdb to about 2017). For the study in its entirety: According to a later analysis, one platform produced both the roughly 110 validation repertoires and the 620 or so repertoires of the first cohort. The study aimed to test whether cataloging public T cell receptors could reveal signatures of past pathogen exposure. A separate validation cohort of over 95 different subjects was used in addition to the roughly 670-subject first cohort. High-throughput TCR immunosequencing, statistical association of individual TCRs with disease status, and machine learning were combined to predict cytomegalovirus infection status.

Sequences SQVTM (CDR1) and ANQGSEA (CDR2) are obtained from the germline V gene. The CDR3 covers 12 residues, taking in both the cysteine and the phenylalanine. The DNA shown is the 36-base CDR3, in frame from base 1. Trimming costs V 6 bases and J 3 bases, and their ends lie 11 bases apart. General conclusions and limits of the study: While some public TCRs were present in many individuals, most TCR sequences turned up only very rarely across donors. In a later analysis, TCRs clustered in the first cohort were found to also tend to co-occur in the approximately 120 validation repertoires, with approximately 95% of cluster scores above 0. Three of the identified cytomegalovirus-associated TCR beta chains were confirmed in vitro to be specific for cytomegalovirus antigens. A total of fewer than 200 TCR beta chains were listed by the study as associated with cytomegalovirus. The authors suggested that the approach could potentially be extended to other disease states and immunological phenotypes. In both the original and validation cohorts, the classifier was reported to diagnose cytomegalovirus status with high specificity and sensitivity. A later analysis lacked HLA typing for the validation cohort, so it scored co-occurrence in that cohort across all 110 or so repertoires.

Separate from the approximately 730-subject first cohort, the validation cohort of roughly 130 subjects was the group to which the donors belonged. Library preparation used the immunoSEQ multiplex PCR assay. The paper's data handling went like this. A statistical classification framework was built to diagnose cytomegalovirus status from the catalog of TCR beta chain sequences. The table was pulled from immuneACCESS by TCRdb, which kept in-frame rearrangements only. Such tables lose some clones; where checked, under half of the loss comes from unresolved V genes, and the rest has no known cause. D and trimming were read from the DNA, whereas the V and J calls and clone size are those reported in that table. This sample is represented by 150,000 to 180,000 clones; roughly 86% of them were singletons. The ten largest clones take up about 2.2% of the sample.

The sequence joins TRBV29-1 to TRBJ1-2, with TRBD1 as a weak D call on 6 bases. The specimen was PBMCs. The clonotype was recovered from a human donor in good health. The CDR3 amino acid sequence is: CSVSRGDYGYTF. The nucleotides read TGCAGCGTATCCAGGGGCGACTATGGCTACACCTTC.